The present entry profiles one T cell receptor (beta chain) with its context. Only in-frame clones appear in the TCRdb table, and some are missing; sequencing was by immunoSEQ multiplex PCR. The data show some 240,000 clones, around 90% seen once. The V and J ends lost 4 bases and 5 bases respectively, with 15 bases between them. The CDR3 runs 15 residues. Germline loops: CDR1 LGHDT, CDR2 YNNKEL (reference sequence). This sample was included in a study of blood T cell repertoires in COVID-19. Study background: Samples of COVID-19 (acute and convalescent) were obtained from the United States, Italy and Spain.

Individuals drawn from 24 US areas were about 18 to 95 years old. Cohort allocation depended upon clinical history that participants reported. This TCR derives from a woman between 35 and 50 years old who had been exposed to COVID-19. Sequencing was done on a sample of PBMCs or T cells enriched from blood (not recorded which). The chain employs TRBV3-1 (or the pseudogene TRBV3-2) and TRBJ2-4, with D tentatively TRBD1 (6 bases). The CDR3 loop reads CASSPPRGGQNIQYF. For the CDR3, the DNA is TGTGCCAGCAGCCCCCCTCGTGGGGGCCAAAACATTCAGTACTTC.